These 7 T cell receptor beta chains were sequenced from one sample in a study of T cell responses to AZD1222 COVID-19 vaccine. TCRdb's table, derived via immunoSEQ multiplex PCR, lists solely in-frame clones and lacks some. Of 150,000 or so clones listed, 90% are singletons. Sequences were derived from peripheral blood, sampled 28 days after the second AZD1222 dose. The receptor source for this set is an adult who received the AZD1222 COVID-19 vaccine.

V usage is TRBV7-2 and J usage is TRBJ1-4; no definite D call. The ends were cut back, 6 bases at V and 8 bases at J, with 22 bases in the middle. The CDR3 runs to 16 residues. Germline CDR1 and CDR2: SGHTA and FQGNSA. This chain's CDR3 is CASSSYETALGEKLFF. CDR3 bases: TGTGCCAGCAGTTCCTACGAGACGGCCTTAGGAGAAAAACTGTTTTTT.

The rearrangement links TRBV28 to TRBJ2-6; D call uncertain. This CDR3 is 15 amino acids long. Germline CDR1 reads MDHEN; CDR2 reads SYDVKM. Trimming left V 1 base short and J 0 bases short, with 4 bases between. The CDR3 region has the DNA TGTGCCAGCAGTTTATTCCACTCTGGGGCCAACGTCCTGACTTTC. It encodes CASSLFHSGANVLTF.

The chain's CDR3 is CASSELRTSGGTLSTDTQYF. The CDR3 DNA is TGTGCCAGCAGTGAACTTCGGACTAGCGGGGGGACACTTAGCACAGATACGCAGTATTTT. The chain recombines TRBV6-1 with TRBJ2-3; 14 nucleotides agree with TRBD2. The CDR3 is made up of 20 amino acids. V gave up 2 bases and J gave up 0 bases; unmatched junction bases: 10. In germline, CDR1 is MNHNS, CDR2 SASEGT.

The chain couples TRBV6-5 to TRBJ1-3; 7 nucleotides agree with TRBD1. CDR3 length: 14 residues. CDR1 is MNHEY, CDR2 SVGAGI, per germline. V lost 11 bases to trimming and J lost 4 bases; unmatched junction nucleotides: 11. The CDR3 loop is CASRGAGPGNTIYF. The CDR3 DNA sequence: TGTGCCTCCAGGGGGGCAGGGCCGGGAAACACCATATATTTT.

The rearrangement uses TRBV5-4 and TRBJ2-1, with 9 nucleotides matching TRBD1. Germline CDR1 SGHNT, CDR2 YYREEE (reference sequence). Losses at the gene ends were 1 base for V and 8 bases for J; bases not matched to a gene: 4. The CDR3 is 14 amino acids. The CDR3 loop reads CASSLRDREHEQFF. The DNA for the CDR3 is TGTGCCAGCAGCTTGAGGGACAGGGAACATGAGCAGTTCTTC. Full variable domain (outside the CDR3, taken from reference TRBV5-4 and TRBJ2-1): ETGVTQSPTHLIKTRGQQVTLRCSSQSGHNTVSWYQQALGQGPQFIFQYYREEENGRGNFPPRFSGLQFPNYSSELNVNALELDDSALYLCASSLRDREHEQFFGPGTRLTVL.

V usage is TRBV6-2 or TRBV6-3 and J usage is TRBJ2-7, with a possible D match to TRBD1 (6 bases). This CDR3 spans 14 amino acids. V lost 2 bases and J lost 4, with 12 bases in between. Germline V gives CDR1 MNHEY, CDR2 SVGEGT. CDR3 sequence (DNA): TGTGCCAGCAGTTACCCGACAGGACAGTACGAGCAGTACTTC. Its protein is CASSYPTGQYEQYF.

The chain is built from TRBV10-3 and TRBJ1-2; 8 bases are a match to TRBD1. Per the germline V gene, CDR1 is ENHRY and CDR2 is SYGVKD. Unmatched junction bases numbered 10, after V lost 4 bases and J lost 0 bases. The CDR3 runs to 17 residues. The CDR3 region is CAISGPDRDRTNYGYTF. The CDR3 DNA is TGTGCCATCAGTGGCCCGGACAGGGACCGTACTAACTATGGCTACACCTTC.